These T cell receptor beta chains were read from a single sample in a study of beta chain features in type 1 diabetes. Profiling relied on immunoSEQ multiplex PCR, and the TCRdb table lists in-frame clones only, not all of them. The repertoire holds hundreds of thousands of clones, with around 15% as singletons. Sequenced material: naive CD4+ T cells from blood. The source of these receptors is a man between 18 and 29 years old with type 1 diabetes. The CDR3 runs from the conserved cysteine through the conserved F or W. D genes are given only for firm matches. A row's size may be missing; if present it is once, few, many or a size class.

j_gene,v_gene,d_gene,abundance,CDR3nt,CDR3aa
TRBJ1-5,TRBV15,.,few,TGTGCCACCAGCGGCCGAACAGGCAACAATCAGCCCCAGCATTTT,CATSGRTGNNQPQHF
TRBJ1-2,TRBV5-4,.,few,TGTGCCAGCAGCTTGGGTACCCAGAAGTTGTATGGCTACACCTTC,CASSLGTQKLYGYTF
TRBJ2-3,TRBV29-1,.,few,TGCAGCGCATCCTCGGGACACGGTGAAGATACGCAGTATTTT,CSASSGHGEDTQYF
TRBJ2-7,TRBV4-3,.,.,TGCGCCAGCAGCATCAGCCCAGTAATCCTGGGGACCGGGTACGAGCAGTACTTC,CASSISPVILGTGYEQYF
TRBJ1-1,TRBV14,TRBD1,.,TGTGCCAGCAGCCAACGGACAGGGTGGACTGAAGCTTTCTTT,CASSQRTGWTEAFF
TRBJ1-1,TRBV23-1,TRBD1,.,TGCGCCAGCACTACAGGGGAGAGGCCTGAAGCTTTCTTT,CASTTGERPEAFF
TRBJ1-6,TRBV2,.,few,TGTGCCAGCAGTTCCCATAATTCACCCCTCCACTTT,CASSSHNSPLHF
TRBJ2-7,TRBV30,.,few,TGTGCCTGGAGTTCTTACTACGAGCAGTACTTC,CAWSSYYEQYF
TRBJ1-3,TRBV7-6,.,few,TGTGCCAGCAGCTTATTTAGGCAGTTCAGCTCTGGAAACACCATATATTTT,CASSLFRQFSSGNTIYF
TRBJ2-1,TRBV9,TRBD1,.,TGTGCCAGCAGCGTAGGGACAGGGTCCTACAATGAGCAGTTCTTC,CASSVGTGSYNEQFF
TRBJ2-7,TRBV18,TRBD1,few,TGTGCCAGCTCACCGACAGGGCGATCCTACGAGCAGTACTTC,CASSPTGRSYEQYF
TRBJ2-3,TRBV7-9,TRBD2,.,TGTGCCAGCAGCAGTATTGCGGGGGGTGTAGAAGATACGCAGTATTTT,CASSSIAGGVEDTQYF
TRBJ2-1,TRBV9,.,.,TGTGCCAGCAGCGTACTAGGTAATAGAGGGGGTGAGCAGTTCTTC,CASSVLGNRGGEQFF
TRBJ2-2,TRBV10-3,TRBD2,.,TGTGCCATCAGTGAGCGGGAGGCAAACACCGGGGAGCTGTTTTTT,CAISEREANTGELFF
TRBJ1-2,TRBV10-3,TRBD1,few,TGTGCCATCAGCGACAGGGACAACTATGGCTACACCTTC,CAISDRDNYGYTF
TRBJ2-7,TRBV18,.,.,TGTGCCAGCTCCGGACTGAGCTCCTACGAGCAGTACTTC,CASSGLSSYEQYF
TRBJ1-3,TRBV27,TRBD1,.,TGTGCCAGCAGTTTATATCCCGGGACAGGGTTCTCTGGAAACACCATATATTTT,CASSLYPGTGFSGNTIYF
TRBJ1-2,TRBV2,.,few,TGTGCCAGCAGTGAATCCGAGAACTATGGCTACACCTTC,CASSESENYGYTF